A single T cell receptor (beta chain) is shown here with its context. Its cognate antigen has yet to be identified. No much larger clonotype is one base removed from it; base qualities were not supplied. The run used an Illumina NovaSeq 6000. Using 5'RACE with constant-segment primers, TCRalpha and TCRbeta cDNA libraries were constructed, with sample barcodes and unique molecular identifiers added in the process. RNA was extracted from every sample with Trizol reagent. Libraries were amplified in two PCR steps, with a second sample barcode and Illumina TruSeq adapters added in the second step. The libraries were sequenced on an Illumina NovaSeq using 2 x 150 bp paired-end reads. On the authors' methods: Demultiplexing of reads and collapsing into UMI-guided consensus sequences were performed with migec v1.2.7. With mixcr v2.1.11, UMI consensuses were aligned to TRA and TRB V and J templates and assembled into clonotypes. Clonotypes were classified as expanded or contracted when called significant by both edgeR and NoisET, with noise models trained on biological replicates. For edgeR calls, the cutoffs were a false discovery rate-adjusted p below 0.01 and a log2 fold-change threshold of 1. As an exploratory analysis of dynamics, PCA with hierarchical clustering was applied to max-normalized trajectories of the 1000 most abundant clonotypes. The CD4 or CD8 phenotype of responding clones was assigned using the separately sequenced CD4+ and CD8+ repertoires. The raw public reads went through TCRdb reprocessing: fastp at Q25, MiXCR clone calling, in-frame beta chains kept. Rows are combined by CDR3 protein, so each entry shows the most common genes and DNA. V and J calls and clone size were set by TCRdb, not the authors. The sample table holds approximately 350,000 distinct CDR3 sequences, of which about an eighth were seen once. Of the sample, roughly a fifth falls within the top ten clones.

From the germline V gene, CDR1 is MDHEN and CDR2 is SYDVKM. The CDR3 sequence holds 18 residues, the cysteine and phenylalanine included. The CDR3 DNA has 54 bases and is translated from base 1. V drops 7 bases and J drops 2 bases, leaving 25 bases in between. Ficoll-Paque density gradient centrifugation was used to isolate PBMCs. The sample belongs to a study of T-cell memory formation after mild COVID-19 (dated by TCRdb to about 2021). Some background on the complete study: TCR sequence clusters from the two donors were found to be largely donor specific. Longitudinal TCRalpha and TCRbeta repertoire sequencing tracked T-cell clones expanding and contracting after mild COVID-19 in a couple of donors. The cohort was made up of two young adult volunteers, one female and one male, who were previously healthy.

Overall study outcomes, separate from this receptor: Contracting CD4+ clones were located mainly in the CM and EM memory subsets, whereas CD8+ clones were found to be enriched in EMRA. The study included only two mild cases, and larger cohorts that include severe cases with pre-infection samples were judged to be necessary. SARS-CoV-2 specificity was not confirmed for the second-wave clones peaking on day 37. From day 15 to 85, contracting clones showed balanced CD4/CD8 phenotypes, whereas a second wave of clones that expanded from day 15 to 37 leaned towards CD4+. Some responding clones were detected in pre-infection memory, which suggested that pre-existing cross-reactive memory T cells had joined the SARS-CoV-2 response.

The chain employs TRBV28 and TRBJ2-3, with no confidently assigned D gene. Input material: PBMCs or a T cell subset sorted from them (not recorded which). This TCR was recovered from a man between 18 and 29 years old who had mild COVID-19 (a few samples of this study predate the infection). The sample titles of this study are shuffled in the database, so cell type and time point are left out; the donor was told from shared clones. The nucleotides are TGTGCCAGCACCAACCCCCCTAAAGTTACGGCCGACACAGATACGCAGTATTTT. Its coded protein is CASTNPPKVTADTDTQYF.